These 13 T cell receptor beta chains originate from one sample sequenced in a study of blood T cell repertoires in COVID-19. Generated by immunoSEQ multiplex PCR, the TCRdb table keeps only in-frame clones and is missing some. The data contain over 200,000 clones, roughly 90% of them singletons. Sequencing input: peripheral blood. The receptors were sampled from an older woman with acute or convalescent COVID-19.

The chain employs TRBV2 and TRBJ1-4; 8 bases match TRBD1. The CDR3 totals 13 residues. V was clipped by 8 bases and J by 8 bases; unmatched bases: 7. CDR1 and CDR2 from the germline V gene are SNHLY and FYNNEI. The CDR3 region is CASGQDRVEKLFF. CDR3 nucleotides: TGTGCCAGCGGCCAGGACAGGGTGGAAAAACTGTTTTTT.

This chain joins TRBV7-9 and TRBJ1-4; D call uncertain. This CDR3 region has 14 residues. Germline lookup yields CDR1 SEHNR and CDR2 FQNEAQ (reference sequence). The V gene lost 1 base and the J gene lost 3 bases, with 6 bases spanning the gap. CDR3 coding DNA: TGTGCCAGCAGCTTAGTCGGGTCTAATGAAAAACTGTTTTTT. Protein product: CASSLVGSNEKLFF. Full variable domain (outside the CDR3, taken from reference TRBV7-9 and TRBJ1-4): DTGVSQNPRHKITKRGQNVTFRCDPISEHNRLYWYRQTLGQGPEFLTYFQNEAQLEKSRLLSDRFSAERPKGSFSTLEIQRTEQGDSAMYLCASSLVGSNEKLFFGSGTQLSVL.

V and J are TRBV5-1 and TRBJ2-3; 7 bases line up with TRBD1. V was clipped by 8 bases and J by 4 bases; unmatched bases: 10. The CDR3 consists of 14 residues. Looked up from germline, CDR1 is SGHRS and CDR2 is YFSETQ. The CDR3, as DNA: TGCGCCAGTACGTTCGGGACAGCTTCAGATACGCAGTATTTT. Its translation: CASTFGTASDTQYF.

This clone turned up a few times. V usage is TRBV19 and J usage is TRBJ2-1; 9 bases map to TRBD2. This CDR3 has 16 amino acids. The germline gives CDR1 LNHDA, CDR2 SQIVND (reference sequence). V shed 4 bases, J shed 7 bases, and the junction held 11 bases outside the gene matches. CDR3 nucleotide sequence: TGTGCCAGTAGTACCATTAGCGGGGGAACGGGTAATGAGCAGTTCTTC. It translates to CASSTISGGTGNEQFF.

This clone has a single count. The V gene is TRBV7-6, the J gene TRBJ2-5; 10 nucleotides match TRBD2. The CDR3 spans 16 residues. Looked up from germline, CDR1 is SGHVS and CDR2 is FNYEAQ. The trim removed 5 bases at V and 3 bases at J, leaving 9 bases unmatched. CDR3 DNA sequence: TGTGCCAGCAGCACCGCTAGCGGGGGAATAAAAGAGACCCAGTACTTC. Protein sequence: CASSTASGGIKETQYF.

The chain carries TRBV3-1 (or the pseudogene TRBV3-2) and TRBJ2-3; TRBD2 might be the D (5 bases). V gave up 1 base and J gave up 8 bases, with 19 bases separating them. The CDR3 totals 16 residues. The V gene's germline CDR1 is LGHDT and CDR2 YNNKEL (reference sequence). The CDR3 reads CASSQGLSESEGTQYF. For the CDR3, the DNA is TGTGCCAGCAGCCAAGGTCTAAGCGAGAGCGAGGGTACGCAGTATTTT.

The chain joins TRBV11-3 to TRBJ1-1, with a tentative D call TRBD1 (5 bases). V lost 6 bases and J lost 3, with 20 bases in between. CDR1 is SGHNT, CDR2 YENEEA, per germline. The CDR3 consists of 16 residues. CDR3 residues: CASSLLPGREDTEAFF. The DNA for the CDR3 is TGTGCCAGCAGTTTACTACCGGGCAGGGAGGACACTGAAGCTTTCTTT.

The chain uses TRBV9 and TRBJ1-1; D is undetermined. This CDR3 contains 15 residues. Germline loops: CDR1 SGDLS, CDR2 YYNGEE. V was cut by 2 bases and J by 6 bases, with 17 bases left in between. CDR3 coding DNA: TGTGCCAGCAGCGTCGAGGGAGAGGGCAGACCTGAAGCTTTCTTT. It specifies CASSVEGEGRPEAFF. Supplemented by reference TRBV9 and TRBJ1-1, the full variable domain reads DSGVTQTPKHLITATGQRVTLRCSPRSGDLSVYWYQQSLDQGLQFLIQYYNGEERAKGNILERFSAQQFPDLHSELNLSSLELGDSALYFCASSVEGEGRPEAFFGQGTRLTVV.

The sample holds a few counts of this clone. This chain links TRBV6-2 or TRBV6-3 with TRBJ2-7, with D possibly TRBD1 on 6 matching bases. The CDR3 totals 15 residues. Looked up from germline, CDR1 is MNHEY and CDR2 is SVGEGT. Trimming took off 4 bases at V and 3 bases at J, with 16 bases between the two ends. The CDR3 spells CASSLQTGHIYEQYF. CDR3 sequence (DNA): TGTGCCAGCAGTTTACAAACGGGACACATCTACGAGCAGTACTTC.

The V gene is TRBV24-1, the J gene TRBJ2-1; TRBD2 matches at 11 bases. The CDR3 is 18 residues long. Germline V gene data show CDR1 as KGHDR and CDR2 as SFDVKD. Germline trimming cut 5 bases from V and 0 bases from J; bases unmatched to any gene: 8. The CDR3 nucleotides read TGTGCCACCAGTGTGGGGTCTAGCGGGAGGAGCTCCTACAATGAGCAGTTCTTC. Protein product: CATSVGSSGRSSYNEQFF.

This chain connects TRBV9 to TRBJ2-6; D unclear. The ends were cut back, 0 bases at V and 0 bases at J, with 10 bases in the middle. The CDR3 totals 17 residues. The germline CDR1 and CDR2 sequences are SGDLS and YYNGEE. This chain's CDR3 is CASSVGNSLSGANVLTF. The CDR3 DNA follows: TGTGCCAGCAGCGTAGGTAACAGTCTCTCTGGGGCCAACGTCCTGACTTTC. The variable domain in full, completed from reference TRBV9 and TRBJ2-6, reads DSGVTQTPKHLITATGQRVTLRCSPRSGDLSVYWYQQSLDQGLQFLIQYYNGEERAKGNILERFSAQQFPDLHSELNLSSLELGDSALYFCASSVGNSLSGANVLTFGAGSRLTVL.

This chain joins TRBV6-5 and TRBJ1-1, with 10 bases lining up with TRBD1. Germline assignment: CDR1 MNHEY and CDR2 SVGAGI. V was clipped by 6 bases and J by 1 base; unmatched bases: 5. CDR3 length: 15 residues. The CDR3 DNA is TGTGCCAGCAGGCCCCGGGACAGGGGGAACACTGAAGCTTTCTTT. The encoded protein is CASRPRDRGNTEAFF.

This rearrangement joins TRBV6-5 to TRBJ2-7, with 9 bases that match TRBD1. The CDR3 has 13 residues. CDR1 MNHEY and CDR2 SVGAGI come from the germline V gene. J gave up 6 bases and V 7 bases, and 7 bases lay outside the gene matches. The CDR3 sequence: CASTRDRDREQYF. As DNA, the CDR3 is TGTGCCAGCACCCGGGACAGGGACCGCGAGCAGTACTTC.